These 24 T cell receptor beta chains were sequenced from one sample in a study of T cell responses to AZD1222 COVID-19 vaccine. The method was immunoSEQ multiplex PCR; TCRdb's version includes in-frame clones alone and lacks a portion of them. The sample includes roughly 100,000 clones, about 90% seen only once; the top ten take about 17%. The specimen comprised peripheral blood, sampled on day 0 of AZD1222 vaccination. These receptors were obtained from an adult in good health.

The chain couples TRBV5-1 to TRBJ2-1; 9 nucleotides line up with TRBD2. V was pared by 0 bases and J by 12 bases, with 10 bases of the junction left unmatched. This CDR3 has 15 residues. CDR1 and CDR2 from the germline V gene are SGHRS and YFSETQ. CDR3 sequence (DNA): TGCGCCAGCAGCTTGGATGCGGGAGGGCCGAGGGGGCAGTTCTTC. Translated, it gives CASSLDAGGPRGQFF.

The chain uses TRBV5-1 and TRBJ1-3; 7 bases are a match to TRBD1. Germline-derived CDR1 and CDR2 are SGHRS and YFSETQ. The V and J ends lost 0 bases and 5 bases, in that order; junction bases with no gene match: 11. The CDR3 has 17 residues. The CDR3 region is CASSLGSTGKKRNTIYF. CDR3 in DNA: TGCGCCAGCAGCTTGGGGTCGACAGGGAAGAAACGAAACACCATATATTTT.

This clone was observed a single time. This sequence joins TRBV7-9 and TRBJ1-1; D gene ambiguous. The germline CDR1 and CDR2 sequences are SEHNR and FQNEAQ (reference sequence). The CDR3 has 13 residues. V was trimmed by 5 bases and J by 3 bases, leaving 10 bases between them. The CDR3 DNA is TGTGCCAGCAGCCCGACGGTACACACTGAAGCTTTCTTT. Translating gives CASSPTVHTEAFF.

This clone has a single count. CDR3 nucleotide sequence: TGTGCCAGCAGTTCCCCGGTGCAGGGGAGGTATGGCTACACCTTC. Translation: CASSSPVQGRYGYTF. The chain employs TRBV6-6 and TRBJ1-2; TRBD1 might be the D (6 bases). The CDR3 sequence is 15 residues long. V dropped 4 bases and J dropped 5 bases, with 17 bases sitting between them. Germline CDR1 and CDR2: MNHNY and SVGAGI (reference sequence).

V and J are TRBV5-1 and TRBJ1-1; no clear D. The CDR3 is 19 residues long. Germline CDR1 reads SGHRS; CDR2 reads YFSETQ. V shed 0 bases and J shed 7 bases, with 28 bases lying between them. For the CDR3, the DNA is TGCGCCAGCAGCTTGGCCTCGTTGGGAACCACCAGAAGGTCAGGTGAAGCTTTCTTT. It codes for CASSLASLGTTRRSGEAFF.

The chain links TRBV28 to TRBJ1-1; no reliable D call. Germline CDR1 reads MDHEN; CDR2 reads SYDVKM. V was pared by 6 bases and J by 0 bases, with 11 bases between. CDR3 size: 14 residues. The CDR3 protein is CASRGWGMNTEAFF. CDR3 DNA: TGTGCCAGCAGGGGGTGGGGAATGAACACTGAAGCTTTCTTT.

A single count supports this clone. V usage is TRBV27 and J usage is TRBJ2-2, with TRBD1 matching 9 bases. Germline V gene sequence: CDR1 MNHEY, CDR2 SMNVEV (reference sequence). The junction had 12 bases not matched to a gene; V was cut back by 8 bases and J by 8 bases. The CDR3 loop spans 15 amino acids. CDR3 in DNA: TGTGCCAGCCGCCGGGGGGACAGGGTCTCGGGGGAGCTGTTTTTT. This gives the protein CASRRGDRVSGELFF.

This CDR3 reads CASSLPQGSLYNEQFF. The CDR3 DNA reads TGTGCCAGCAGCTTGCCGCAGGGTAGTCTCTACAATGAGCAGTTCTTC. The V call is TRBV5-6, the J call TRBJ2-1, with D perhaps matching TRBD1 (5 bases). Deletions cut 1 base from V and 3 bases from J, with 14 bases between. Germline CDR1 SGHDT, CDR2 YYEEEE. This CDR3 region has 16 residues. The variable domain in full, with the rest retrieved from reference TRBV5-6 and TRBJ2-1, is DAGVTQSPTHLIKTRGQQVTLRCSPKSGHDTVSWYQQALGQGPQFIFQYYEEEERQRGNFPDRFSGHQFPNYSSELNVNALLLGDSALYLCASSLPQGSLYNEQFFGPGTRLTVL.

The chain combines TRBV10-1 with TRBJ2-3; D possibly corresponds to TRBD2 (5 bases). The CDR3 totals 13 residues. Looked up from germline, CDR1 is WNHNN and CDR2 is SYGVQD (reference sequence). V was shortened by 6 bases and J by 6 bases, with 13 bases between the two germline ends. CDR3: CASSDGGRDTQYF. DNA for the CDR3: TGCGCCAGCAGCGACGGAGGACGGGATACGCAGTATTTT.

For the CDR3, the DNA is TGTGCCAGCAGCCGTACAGGGACAGGGGGTAATTCACCCCTCCACTTT. Its translation: CASSRTGTGGNSPLHF. The chain combines TRBV27 with TRBJ1-6, with TRBD1 matching 11 bases. The CDR3 runs to 16 residues. Germline V CDR1 and CDR2: MNHEY, SMNVEV (reference sequence). V lost 6 bases and J lost 6; bases outside the gene matches: 7.

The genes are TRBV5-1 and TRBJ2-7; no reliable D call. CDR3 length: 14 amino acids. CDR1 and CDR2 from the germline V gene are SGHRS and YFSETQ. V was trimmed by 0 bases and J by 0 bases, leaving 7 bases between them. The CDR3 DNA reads TGCGCCAGCAGCTTGGACGGAAGCTCCTACGAGCAGTACTTC. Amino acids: CASSLDGSSYEQYF.

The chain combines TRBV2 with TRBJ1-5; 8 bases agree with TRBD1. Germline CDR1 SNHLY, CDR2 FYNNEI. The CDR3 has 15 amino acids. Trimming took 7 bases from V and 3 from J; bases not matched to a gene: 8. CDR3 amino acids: CASTPGTGFNQPQHF. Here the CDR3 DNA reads TGTGCCAGCACTCCCGGGACAGGTTTCAATCAGCCCCAGCATTTT.

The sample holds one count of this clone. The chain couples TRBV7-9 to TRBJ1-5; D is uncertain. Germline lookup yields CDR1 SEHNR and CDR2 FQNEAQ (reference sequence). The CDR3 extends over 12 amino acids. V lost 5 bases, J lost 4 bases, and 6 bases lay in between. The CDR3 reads CASSPSNQPQHF. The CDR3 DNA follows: TGTGCCAGCAGCCCCTCTAATCAGCCCCAGCATTTT.

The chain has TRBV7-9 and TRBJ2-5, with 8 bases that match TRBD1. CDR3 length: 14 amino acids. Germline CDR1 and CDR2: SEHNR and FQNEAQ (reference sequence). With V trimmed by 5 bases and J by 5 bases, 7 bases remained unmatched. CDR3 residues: CASSVGQGGETQYF. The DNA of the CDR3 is TGTGCCAGCAGCGTTGGACAGGGCGGGGAGACCCAGTACTTC.

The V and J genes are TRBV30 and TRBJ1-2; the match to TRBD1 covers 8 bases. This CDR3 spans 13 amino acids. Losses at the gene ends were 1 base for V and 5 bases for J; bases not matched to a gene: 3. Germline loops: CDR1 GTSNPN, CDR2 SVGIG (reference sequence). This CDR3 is CAWSDTGGYGYTF. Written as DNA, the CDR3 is TGTGCCTGGAGTGACACAGGGGGTTATGGCTACACCTTC.

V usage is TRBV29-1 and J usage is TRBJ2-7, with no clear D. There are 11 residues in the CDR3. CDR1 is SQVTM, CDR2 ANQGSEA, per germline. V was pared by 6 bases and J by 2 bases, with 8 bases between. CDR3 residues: CSVSRTYEQYF. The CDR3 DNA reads TGCAGCGTAAGCAGAACCTACGAGCAGTACTTC.

The CDR3 DNA follows: TGTGCCAGCTCCCCAACCCCGTGGAGCAATCAGCCCCAGCATTTT. This gives the protein CASSPTPWSNQPQHF. The chain links TRBV18 to TRBJ1-5; D unresolved. V lost 6 bases to trimming and J lost 1 base, with 13 bases between them. The CDR3 has 15 amino acids. Looked up from germline, CDR1 is KGHSH and CDR2 is LQKENI.

The CDR3 DNA reads as TGCGCCAGCAGCTTGAATACAGGGTCGAACACCGGGGAGCTGTTTTTT. Residues: CASSLNTGSNTGELFF. This sequence joins TRBV5-1 and TRBJ2-2; maybe TRBD1 (6 bases). V gave up 1 base and J gave up 0 bases, with 10 bases separating them. This CDR3 is 16 amino acids long. Germline V lookup: CDR1 SGHRS, CDR2 YFSETQ.

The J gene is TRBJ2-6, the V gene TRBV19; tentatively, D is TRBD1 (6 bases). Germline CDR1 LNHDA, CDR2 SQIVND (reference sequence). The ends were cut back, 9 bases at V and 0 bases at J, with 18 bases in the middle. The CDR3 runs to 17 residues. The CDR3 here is CASRLGDIVSGANVLTF. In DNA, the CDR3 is TGTGCCAGCCGCCTGGGGGACATTGTCTCTGGGGCCAACGTCCTGACTTTC.

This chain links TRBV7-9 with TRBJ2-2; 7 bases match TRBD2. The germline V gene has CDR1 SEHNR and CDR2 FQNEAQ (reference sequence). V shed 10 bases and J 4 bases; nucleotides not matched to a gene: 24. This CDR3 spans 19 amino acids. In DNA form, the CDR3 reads TGTGCCATTAAGACCGAGAAGCCGGGGAGGGCCCGGGGCACCGGGGAGCTGTTTTTT. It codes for CAIKTEKPGRARGTGELFF.

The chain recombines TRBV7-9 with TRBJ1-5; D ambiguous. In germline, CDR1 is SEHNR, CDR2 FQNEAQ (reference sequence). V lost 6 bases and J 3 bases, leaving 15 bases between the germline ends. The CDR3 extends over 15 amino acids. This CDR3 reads CASSGMSGPNQPQHF. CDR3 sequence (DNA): TGTGCCAGCAGTGGCATGTCTGGGCCCAATCAGCCCCAGCATTTT. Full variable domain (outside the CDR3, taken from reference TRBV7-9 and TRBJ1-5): DTGVSQNPRHKITKRGQNVTFRCDPISEHNRLYWYRQTLGQGPEFLTYFQNEAQLEKSRLLSDRFSAERPKGSFSTLEIQRTEQGDSAMYLCASSGMSGPNQPQHFGDGTRLSIL.

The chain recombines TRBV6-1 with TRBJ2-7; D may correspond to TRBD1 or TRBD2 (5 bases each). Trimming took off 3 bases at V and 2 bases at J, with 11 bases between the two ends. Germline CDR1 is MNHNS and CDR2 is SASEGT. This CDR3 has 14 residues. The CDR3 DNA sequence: TGTGCCAGCAGTGAGATGGGGGTAACCTACGAGCAGTACTTC. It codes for CASSEMGVTYEQYF.

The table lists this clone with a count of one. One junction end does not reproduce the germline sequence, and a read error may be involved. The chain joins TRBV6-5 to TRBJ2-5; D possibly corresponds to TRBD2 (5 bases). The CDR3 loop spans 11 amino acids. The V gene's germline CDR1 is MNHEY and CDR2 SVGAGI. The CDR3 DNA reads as TGTGCCAGCACCGAGGGAGAGGCCCAGTACTTC. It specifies CASTEGEAQYF.

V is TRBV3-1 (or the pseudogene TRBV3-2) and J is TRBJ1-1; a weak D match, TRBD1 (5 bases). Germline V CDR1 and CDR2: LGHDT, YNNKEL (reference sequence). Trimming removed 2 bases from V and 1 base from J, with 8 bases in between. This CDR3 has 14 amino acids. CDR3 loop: CASSQLDRNTEAFF. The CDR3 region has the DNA TGTGCCAGCAGCCAATTAGACAGGAACACTGAAGCTTTCTTT.